This T cell receptor (beta chain) was recovered during a study of T-cell reconstitution after alpha-beta-depleted transplantation in children. Unique molecular identifiers tagged the TCRbeta library. TCRdb analysed the PCR reads with MiXCR anew, one entry per CDR3 protein. Among approximately 520,000 distinct CDR3 sequences listed, over 25% were seen once. About this clonotype itself: The junction departs from germline at one end; a sequencing error may be responsible.

Sequencing was performed on PBMCs from the stem cell graft donor, taken from the stem cell graft. The sequence was obtained from a human donor who donated a stem cell graft to a child with aplastic anemia.

This chain's CDR3 is CASRTPRQGLTEAFF. For the CDR3, the DNA is TGCGCCAGCAGGACTCCGCGACAGGGGTTAACTGAAGCTTTCTTC. The V call is TRBV10-2, the J call TRBJ1-1; 8 nucleotides agree with TRBD1. CDR1 and CDR2 (germline): WSHSY, SAAADI. The CDR3 totals 15 residues.